These T cell receptor beta chains were read from a single sample in a study of T cell responses to AZD1222 COVID-19 vaccine. Measured with immunoSEQ multiplex PCR; TCRdb has only the in-frame clones, and not every one. The table includes approximately 100,000 clones, around nine tenths detected once. The source material was peripheral blood, sampled 28 days after the second AZD1222 dose. These receptors all stem from an adult who received the AZD1222 COVID-19 vaccine. CDR3s include the opening cysteine and the closing phenylalanine or tryptophan. D genes are given only for firm matches. Size is stated for part of the rows, as once, few or many counts, or as a class when the clone is expanded.

D gene,clone size,V gene,J gene,CDR3 protein,CDR3 DNA
.,.,TRBV6-5,TRBJ1-2,CASSPRVGYTF,TGTGCCAGCAGCCCCAGGGTAGGCTACACCTTC
.,.,TRBV10-1,TRBJ2-1,CASSVGGSYEQFF,TGCGCCAGCAGTGTTGGTGGCAGCTATGAGCAGTTCTTC
.,.,TRBV6-1,TRBJ1-2,CASSEVQGAGYTF,TGTGCCAGCAGTGAGGTACAGGGTGCTGGCTACACCTTC
.,.,TRBV5-1,TRBJ1-4,CASSLVGPYNEKLFF,TGCGCCAGCAGCTTGGTCGGCCCCTATAATGAAAAACTGTTTTTT
TRBD2,.,TRBV10-3,TRBJ2-1,CAISGLAGGNSGGEQFF,TGTGCCATCAGCGGTCTAGCGGGGGGCAACAGTGGTGGTGAGCAGTTCTTC
.,.,TRBV2,TRBJ1-1,CASRPILGNTEAFF,TGTGCCAGCAGACCTATACTTGGGAACACTGAAGCTTTCTTT
TRBD1,.,TRBV6-5,TRBJ1-2,CASSPDREINYGYTF,TGTGCCAGCAGTCCGGACAGGGAAATTAACTATGGCTACACCTTC
.,.,TRBV18,TRBJ1-1,CASSPAMDGTEAFF,TGTGCCAGCTCACCAGCAATGGACGGCACTGAAGCTTTCTTT
.,once,TRBV27,TRBJ2-1,CASSSTLHTNEQFF,TGTGCCAGCAGCTCAACCCTTCACACCAATGAGCAGTTCTTC
.,.,TRBV5-6,TRBJ1-5,CASSFRGASQPQHF,TGTGCCAGCAGCTTCCGTGGGGCTTCTCAGCCCCAGCATTTT
TRBD1,.,TRBV5-1,TRBJ2-7,CASSQDRAYEQYF,TGCGCCAGCAGCCAGGACAGGGCCTACGAGCAGTACTTC
.,.,TRBV15,TRBJ1-3,CATSPPPGSGNTIYF,TGTGCCACCAGCCCCCCGCCGGGCAGTGGAAACACCATATATTTT
TRBD1,.,TRBV3-1/TRBV3-2,TRBJ1-4,CASSPRDRAKKLFF,TGTGCCAGCAGCCCCCGGGACAGGGCTAAAAAACTGTTTTTT
.,.,TRBV12-5,TRBJ1-2,CASGLVPGYGYTF,TGTGCTAGTGGTTTGGTACCCGGCTATGGCTACACCTTC
.,.,TRBV12-5,TRBJ1-2,CASGLGRDGYTF,TGTGCTAGTGGTTTGGGCCGGGATGGCTACACCTTC
.,.,TRBV15,TRBJ1-6,CATRWTANSPLHF,TGTGCCACCAGGTGGACAGCCAATTCACCCCTCCACTTT
.,.,TRBV25-1,TRBJ2-2,CASMTETSANTGELFF,TGTGCCAGCATGACAGAGACAAGCGCGAACACCGGGGAGCTGTTTTTT
.,.,TRBV5-4,TRBJ1-6,CASSLGGGRGNSPLHF,TGTGCCAGCAGCTTGGGAGGGGGGCGCGGTAATTCACCCCTCCACTTT
TRBD1,.,TRBV27,TRBJ1-2,CASRQGLYGYTF,TGTGCCAGCCGACAGGGACTCTATGGCTACACCTTC
.,.,TRBV19,TRBJ1-2,CASNPGQIANYGYTF,TGTGCCAGTAACCCGGGGCAGATAGCTAACTATGGCTACACCTTC
TRBD1,.,TRBV19,TRBJ2-1,CASSNGQGADEQFF,TGTGCCAGTAGTAACGGACAGGGGGCAGATGAGCAGTTCTTC
.,.,TRBV5-6,TRBJ1-2,CASSLGGMGYTF,TGTGCCAGCAGCTTGGGGGGTATGGGCTACACCTTC
.,.,TRBV18,TRBJ1-1,CASSPRGGQGRDTEAFF,TGTGCCAGCTCACCACGAGGAGGGCAGGGGCGCGACACTGAAGCTTTCTTT
.,.,TRBV30,TRBJ2-5,CAWSVEETQYF,TGTGCCTGGAGTGTGGAAGAGACCCAGTACTTC
.,.,TRBV7-9,TRBJ2-3,CASSSQATTDTQYF,TGTGCCAGCAGCTCCCAGGCGACCACAGATACGCAGTATTTT
.,few,TRBV5-1,TRBJ2-5,CASSLATFKGETQYF,TGCGCCAGCAGCTTGGCTACGTTTAAGGGCGAGACCCAGTACTTC
TRBD2,once,TRBV3-1/TRBV3-2,TRBJ2-5,CASSQGTSGAQETQYF,TGTGCCAGCAGCCAAGGGACTAGCGGGGCACAAGAGACCCAGTACTTC
.,.,TRBV5-6,TRBJ2-2,CASSLWGRGELFF,TGTGCCAGCAGCTTGTGGGGGCGCGGGGAGCTGTTTTTT
.,once,TRBV5-1,TRBJ1-1,CASSLATGSTEAFF,TGCGCCAGCAGCTTGGCCACAGGGAGCACTGAAGCTTTCTTT
.,.,TRBV11-3,TRBJ2-3,CASSYGEADTQYF,TGTGCCAGCAGCTACGGGGAGGCAGATACGCAGTATTTT
.,.,TRBV5-1,TRBJ2-2,CASSTGPSHTGELFF,TGCGCCAGCAGCACCGGACCCTCCCACACCGGGGAGCTGTTTTTT
.,.,TRBV1,TRBJ1-6,CTSSQDWGGNSPLHF,TGCACCAGCAGCCAAGATTGGGGGGGCAATTCACCCCTCCACTTT
TRBD1,.,TRBV27,TRBJ1-1,CASTPRGGPNFDAMNTEAFF,TGTGCCAGCACCCCCAGGGGGGGACCTAATTTTGATGCAATGAACACTGAAGCTTTCTTT
.,.,TRBV5-1,TRBJ1-1,CASSLDGGGTEAFF,TGCGCCAGCAGCTTGGACGGAGGAGGCACTGAAGCTTTCTTT
TRBD2,.,TRBV19,TRBJ2-5,CASSTRGAQETQYF,TGTGCCAGTAGTACGCGGGGGGCCCAAGAGACCCAGTACTTC
.,.,TRBV5-1,TRBJ1-5,CASSGGPNQPQHF,TGCGCCAGCAGCGGGGGACCAAATCAGCCCCAGCATTTT
.,.,TRBV2,TRBJ2-4,CASTEGGWQNIQYF,TGTGCCAGCACAGAAGGGGGGTGGCAAAACATTCAGTACTTC
.,.,TRBV9,TRBJ1-4,CASSVGVSSTGEKLFF,TGTGCCAGCAGCGTAGGCGTTTCCTCGACGGGCGAAAAACTGTTTTTT
TRBD1,.,TRBV2,TRBJ2-5,CASIRTGPAQETQYF,TGTGCCAGCATCCGGACAGGCCCAGCTCAAGAGACCCAGTACTTC
TRBD1,.,TRBV13,TRBJ1-6,CASSLTGGGSPLHF,TGTGCCAGCAGCTTAACAGGGGGCGGTTCACCCCTCCACTTT
.,.,TRBV6-5,TRBJ2-7,CASSYGGRDYEQYF,TGTGCCAGCAGTTACGGGGGGAGAGACTACGAGCAGTACTTC
TRBD1,.,TRBV15,TRBJ1-2,CATSRGTGSGYTF,TGTGCCACCAGCAGGGGGACAGGGAGCGGCTACACCTTC